The following is a T cell receptor beta chain sequence with its context. Its specificity is not known. This sample was taken from a study of identifying expanded T cells in peripheral blood. Overall study findings and caveats: Differentially abundant clones: about 1.2 between replicates, 16.4 at approximately 14 days, 18 to 20 at four. Clone count variance between roughly 2-week samples rose with total template count.

Germline assignment: CDR1 MDHEN and CDR2 SYDVKM. This CDR3 contains 18 residues. V gave up 5 bases and J gave up 2 bases; unmatched junction bases: 14. No infections or other immune events were documented during collection. Sequenced by immunoSEQ multiplex PCR; TCRdb stores in-frame clones only, minus some. The sample contains nearly 60,000 clones, approximately 90% of which appear only once. The clonotype originates from a person between 18 and 70 years old in good health. V and J are TRBV28 and TRBJ2-2; 7 bases are a match to TRBD1. The sequencing sample was made of blood. The CDR3 loop reads CASSPIAGTAINTGELFF. DNA for the CDR3: TGTGCCAGCAGTCCAATAGCCGGGACAGCCATCAACACCGGGGAGCTGTTTTTT.